This TCR beta chain is from a study of shared clonotypes between healthy human individuals. Study findings and constraints: An anticipated effect of sequencing depth on clonotype sharing among donors was recognized.

Splitting of CD4+ cells produced CD45RA+ naive and CD45RA-negative memory subsets. Comment on this clone: What it recognizes is unknown. This sample also contains other DNA sequences that code for the same CDR3.

Replicate sorted-subset PCRs were loaded with approximately 200 ng DNA, 30,000 or so T cell genomes. Some clones are missing from TCRdb's copy, which holds only in-frame ones; the method was immunoSEQ multiplex PCR. The sample lists 1.6 million or so clones; approximately 98.5% were seen once. Germline lookup yields CDR1 WSHSY and CDR2 SAAADI. V shed 6 bases, J shed 6 bases, and the junction held 2 bases outside the gene matches. This CDR3 is built from 11 residues. The specimen was naive CD4+ T cells sorted from blood. Documented subset: CD45RA+ positively selected. The origin of this receptor is a man aged 30 to 39 in good health. This chain connects TRBV10-2 to TRBJ2-7; 7 nucleotides agree with TRBD1. The CDR3 DNA reads as TGCGCCAGCAGAAGACAGGGCGAGCAGTACTTC. Translating it yields CASRRQGEQYF.